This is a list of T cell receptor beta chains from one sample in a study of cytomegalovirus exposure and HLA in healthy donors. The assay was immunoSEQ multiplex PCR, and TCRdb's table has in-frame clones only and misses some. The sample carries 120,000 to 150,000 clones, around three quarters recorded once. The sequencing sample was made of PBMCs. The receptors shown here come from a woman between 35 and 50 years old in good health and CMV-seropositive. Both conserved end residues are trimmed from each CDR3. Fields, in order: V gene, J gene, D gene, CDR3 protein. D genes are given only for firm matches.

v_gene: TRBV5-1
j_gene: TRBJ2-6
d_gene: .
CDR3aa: ASSPDGLPGANVLT

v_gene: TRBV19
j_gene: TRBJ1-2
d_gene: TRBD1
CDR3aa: ASTQNRGSGYT

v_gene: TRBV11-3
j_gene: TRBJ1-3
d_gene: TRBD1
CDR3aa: ASSSPYRDRPSGNTIY

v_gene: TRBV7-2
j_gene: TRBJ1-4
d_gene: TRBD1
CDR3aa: ASSLGLQGEKLF

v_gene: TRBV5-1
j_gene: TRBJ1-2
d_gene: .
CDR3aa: ASSADYGYT

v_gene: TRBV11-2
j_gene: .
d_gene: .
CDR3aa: ASSLNGRDYEQY

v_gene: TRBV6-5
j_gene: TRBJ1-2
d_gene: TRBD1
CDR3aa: ASNDRDYGYT

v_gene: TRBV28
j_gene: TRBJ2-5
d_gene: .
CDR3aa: ASRSQPGQGLETQY

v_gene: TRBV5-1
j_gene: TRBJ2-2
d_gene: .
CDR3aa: ASSLVAGSTGELF

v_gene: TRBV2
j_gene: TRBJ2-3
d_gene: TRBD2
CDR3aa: ASRSTMIAGGTDTQY

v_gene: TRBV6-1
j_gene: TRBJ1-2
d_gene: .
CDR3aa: ASRTQGSGYT

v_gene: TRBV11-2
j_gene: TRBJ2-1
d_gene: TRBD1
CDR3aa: ASSYGQGSHNEQF

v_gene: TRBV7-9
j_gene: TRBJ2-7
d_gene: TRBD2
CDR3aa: ASSGGGSYEQY

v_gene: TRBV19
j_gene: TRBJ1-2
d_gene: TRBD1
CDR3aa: ASSTPGGNYGYT

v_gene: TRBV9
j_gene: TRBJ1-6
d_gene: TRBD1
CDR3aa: ASSDQGQPNSPLH

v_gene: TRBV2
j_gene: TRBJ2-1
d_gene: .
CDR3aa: ASSVYIGTPNNEQF

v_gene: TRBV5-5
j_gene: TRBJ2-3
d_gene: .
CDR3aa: ASSPGQPSTDTQY

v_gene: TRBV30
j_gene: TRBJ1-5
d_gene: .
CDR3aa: AWSVLSNQPQH

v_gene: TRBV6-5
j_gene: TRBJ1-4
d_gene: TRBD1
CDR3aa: ASSDTGGNEKLF

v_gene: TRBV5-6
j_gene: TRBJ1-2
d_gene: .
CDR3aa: ASTLRGKGGYT

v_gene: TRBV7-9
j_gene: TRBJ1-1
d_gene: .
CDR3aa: ASSPGAANTEAF

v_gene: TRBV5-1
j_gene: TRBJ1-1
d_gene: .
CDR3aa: ASKAGGANTEAF

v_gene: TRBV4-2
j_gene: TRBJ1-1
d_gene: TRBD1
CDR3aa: ASSHRQGDTEAF

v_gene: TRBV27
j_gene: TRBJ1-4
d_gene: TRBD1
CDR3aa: ASSLSGGGVEKLF

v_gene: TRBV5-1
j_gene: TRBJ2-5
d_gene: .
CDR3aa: ASSLGLQETQY

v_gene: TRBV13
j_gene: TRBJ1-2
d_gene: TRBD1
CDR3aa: ASSRDRGEGGYT

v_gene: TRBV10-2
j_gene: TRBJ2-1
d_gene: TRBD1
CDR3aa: ASTEDRGDSEQF

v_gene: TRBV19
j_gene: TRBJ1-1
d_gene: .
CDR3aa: ASSQDRGIEAF

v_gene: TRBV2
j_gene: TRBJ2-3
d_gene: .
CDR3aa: ASVVSQGRTDTQY

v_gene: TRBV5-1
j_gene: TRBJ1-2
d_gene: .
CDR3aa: ASSPGRVDYGYT

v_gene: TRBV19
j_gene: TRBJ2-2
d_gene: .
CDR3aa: ASSIRGSGEPF

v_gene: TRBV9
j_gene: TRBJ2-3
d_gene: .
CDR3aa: ASRGDGYTDTQY

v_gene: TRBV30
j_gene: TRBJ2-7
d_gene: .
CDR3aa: AWSAGLGGEQY

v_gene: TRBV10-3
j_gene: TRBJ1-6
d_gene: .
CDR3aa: ASRAGSNSPLH

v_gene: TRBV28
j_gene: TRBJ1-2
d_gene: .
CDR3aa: ASSYRDEGYT

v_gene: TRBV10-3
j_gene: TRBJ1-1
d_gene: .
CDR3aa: AISEDALGGGYTEAF

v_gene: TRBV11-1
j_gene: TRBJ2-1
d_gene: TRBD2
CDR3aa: ASSLGLAAYNEQF

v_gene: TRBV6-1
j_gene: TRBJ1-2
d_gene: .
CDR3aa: ASSEGPGHGYT

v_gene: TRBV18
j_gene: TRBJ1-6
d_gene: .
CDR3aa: ASSPQGLGSPLH

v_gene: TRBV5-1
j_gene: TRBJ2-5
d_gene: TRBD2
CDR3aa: ASSLGLAGPWKETQY

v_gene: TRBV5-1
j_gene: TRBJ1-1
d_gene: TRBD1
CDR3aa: ASSSMPGQNTEAS

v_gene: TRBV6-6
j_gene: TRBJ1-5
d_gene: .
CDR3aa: ASTTRRRSNQPQH